This T cell receptor beta chain was captured in a study of blood T cell repertoires in COVID-19. About the study: The samples span acute and convalescent COVID-19 from the United States, Italy and Spain.

Deletions cut 8 bases from V and 4 bases from J, with 14 bases between. The CDR3 consists of 13 residues. Germline assignment: CDR1 MNHEY and CDR2 SVGAGI. As handled by the study authors: Reference gene primer amplification gave estimated nucleated cell counts. TCRdb's table, derived via immunoSEQ multiplex PCR, lists solely in-frame clones and lacks some. V and J calls and clone size are copied from that table; D and trimming were computed from the DNA. The repertoire holds 150,000 to 190,000 clones, with more than 65% as singletons. Sequenced: peripheral blood. The TCR comes from a woman aged 45-65 years with acute or convalescent COVID-19. The chain combines TRBV6-5 with TRBJ1-2; tentatively, D is TRBD1 (6 bases). The CDR3 loop is CASGGGQSYGYTF. The CDR3 DNA follows: TGTGCCAGCGGGGGGGGGCAGAGCTATGGCTACACCTTC.